The text below deals with one T cell receptor beta chain. Its antigen is not yet known. Per-nucleotide qualities are absent, and no much larger clonotype sits a single base away. The data were taken from a study of blood T cell repertoires in COVID-19 (dated by TCRdb to the early 2020s). About the investigation overall: Samples covering the acute and convalescent phases of COVID-19 were provided by collaborators in the United States, Italy and Spain. Samples were obtained from the ongoing ImmuneRACE study (first 160 participants) and from 1,200 or so subjects provided by 6 global collaborators. Sample metadata almost always included a de-identified subject ID, COVID-19 status, age in years and sex. Deeply sampled blood TCRbeta repertoires from subjects exposed to, actively infected with, or recovered from COVID-19 were included in the dataset. The prospective study material was composed of cDNA or gDNA derived from T cells, B-cell-depleted T cells, or PBMCs. Where HLA class I and class II types were available, the types were taken from metadata supplied by the sample provider, not from assay-based typing. The repertoires were released in a freely available public database meant as a resource for research on the immune response to SARS-CoV-2. Results and caveats for the whole study, not just this receptor: The quantity of clinical and demographic metadata differed by source and by participant and was supplied without curation.

At the junction V is shortened by 4 bases and J by 1 base, with 8 bases in between. CDR1 and CDR2 were assigned from the germline V gene as MNHEY and SVGAGI. Including cysteine and phenylalanine, the CDR3 has 14 amino acids. The retained sequence is limited to the CDR3, 42 bases, with the frame set at the first base. In the prospective study, participants were roughly 18 to 100 years old, resided in approximately 22 geographic areas of the United States, and were enrolled through a virtual design. In the prospective study, participants were assigned to cohorts based on the clinical history participants reported in a screening survey and a study questionnaire. Recovered participants in ImmuneRACE Cohort 3 were defined by two consecutive negative NP/OP PCR tests, clearance by a healthcare professional, or resolution of symptoms. Each participant in the prospective study had whole blood, serum and a nasopharyngeal or oropharyngeal swab collected by mobile phlebotomists. Additional blood draws and questionnaires over an approximately 2-month period could optionally be provided by prospective study participants. Before DNA extraction, blood samples from the prospective study were shipped at room temperature or frozen.

The immunoSEQ Assay, a bias-controlled multiplex PCR, was used to amplify TCRbeta CDR3 regions from genomic DNA. In the source study's methods: Within the assay, amplification of reference gene primers was used to estimate how many nucleated cells each sample contained. To quantify the absolute abundance of each unique TCRbeta CDR3 rearrangement, sequence reads were collapsed and filtered. For each sample, productive Simpson clonality was calculated as the square root of Simpson's diversity index across productive rearrangements. The clones in this table, taken by TCRdb from immuneACCESS, are in-frame only. Not every clone is retained; where verified, under half of the shortfall comes from an unresolved V gene, and the cause of the rest is unknown. V and J calls and clone size come straight from that table; D and trimming were deduced from the DNA. The sample has a few hundred thousand clones on record, around four fifths of them singletons. The ten largest clones add up to about 5.4% of the sample.

This clonotype was sampled from a woman aged 50 to 60 who had recovered from COVID-19. This sequence uses TRBV6-5 and TRBJ2-1, with the D gene not clear enough to name. The specimen sequenced was PBMCs or T cells enriched from blood (not recorded which). The CDR3 region has the sequence CASSFVESYNEQFF. The DNA sequence is as follows: TGTGCCAGCAGTTTTGTCGAGTCCTACAATGAGCAGTTCTTC.